This TCR beta chain was identified during a study of lung T cells in sarcoidosis with Löfgren's syndrome. This clonotype showed up just a few times. Its antigen remains unidentified. Per the germline V gene, CDR1 is GTSNPN and CDR2 is SVGIG (reference sequence). The J segment lost 0 bases and the V segment lost 2 bases, leaving 10 bases of the junction unmatched. The CDR3 runs 17 residues. The study's findings and limits: The most expanded V genes in Löfgren's patients were reportedly TRAV12-1 and TRBV2. TRAV12-1 preferentially paired with TRBV2, with homologous CDR3s.

TCRdb re-derived calls from the reads in MiXCR, one entry per CDR3 protein. Here the sample spans around 1,900 distinct CDR3 sequences, 28% being singletons. The sequenced sample consisted of CD4+ T cells from bronchoalveolar lavage. This chain joins TRBV30 and TRBJ2-3; 8 nucleotides align to TRBD2. This clonotype was sampled from a human donor with sarcoidosis (Löfgren's syndrome or another form), or a control subject (not recorded which). The CDR3 nucleotides read TGTGCCTGGAGTCTCGGCGGCGGGAGGCCCAGCACAGATACGCAGTATTTT. Its protein product is CAWSLGGGRPSTDTQYF.